This T cell receptor (beta chain) was observed in a study of cytomegalovirus exposure and HLA in healthy donors. Turning to the study itself: Out of fewer than 500 genotyped donors, 81% belonged to the Caucasian-associated ancestry cluster. Overall study findings and caveats: Three CMV-associated chains proved CMV antigen-specific in vitro. Within an earlier analysis, most TCR beta V segments proved productive either about 90% or about 30% of the time. Researchers counted around 180 TCR beta chains as cytomegalovirus-associated.

On this clone itself: Its antigen is currently unknown.

13 Jbeta primers and 60 Vbeta primers were used for the PCR. Assay: immunoSEQ multiplex PCR; the TCRdb copy retains only in-frame clones and omits some. The sample has more than 95,000 clones. CDR3 size: 15 residues. V lost 6 bases to trimming and J lost 3 bases; unmatched junction nucleotides: 6. Germline V gene data show CDR1 as SNHLY and CDR2 as FYNNEI. This sequence joins TRBV2 and TRBJ2-3, with TRBD2 matching over 10 bases. Material: PBMCs. This receptor was taken from a man under 40 in good health and CMV-seronegative. The DNA for the CDR3 is TGTGCCAGCAGGAAGGGACTAGCGACTACAGATACGCAGTATTTT. Translated: CASRKGLATTDTQYF.